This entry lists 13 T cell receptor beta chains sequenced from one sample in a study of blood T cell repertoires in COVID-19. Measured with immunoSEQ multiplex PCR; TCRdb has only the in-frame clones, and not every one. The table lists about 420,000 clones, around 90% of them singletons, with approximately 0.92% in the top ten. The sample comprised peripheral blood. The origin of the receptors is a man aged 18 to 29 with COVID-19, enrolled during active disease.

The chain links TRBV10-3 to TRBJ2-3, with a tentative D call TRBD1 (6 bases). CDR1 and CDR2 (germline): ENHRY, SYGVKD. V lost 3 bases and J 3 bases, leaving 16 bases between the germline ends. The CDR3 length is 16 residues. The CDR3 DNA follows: TGTGCCATCAGTGATCTGGGGGCGGCACTGACAGATACGCAGTATTTT. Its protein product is CAISDLGAALTDTQYF.

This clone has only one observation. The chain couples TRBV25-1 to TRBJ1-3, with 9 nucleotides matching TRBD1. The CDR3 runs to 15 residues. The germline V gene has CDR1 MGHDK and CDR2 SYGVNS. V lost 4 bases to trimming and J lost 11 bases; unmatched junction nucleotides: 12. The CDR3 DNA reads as TGTGCCAGCAGTGCCCAGTCCACAGGGGGCGGCTCCATATATTTT. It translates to CASSAQSTGGGSIYF.

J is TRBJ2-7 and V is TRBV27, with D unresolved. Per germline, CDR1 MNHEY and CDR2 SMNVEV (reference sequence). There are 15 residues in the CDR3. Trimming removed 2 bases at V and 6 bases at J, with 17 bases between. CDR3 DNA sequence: TGTGCCAGCAGTTTAGCGGCAAAACCTCTGGGCGAGCAGTACTTC. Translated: CASSLAAKPLGEQYF.

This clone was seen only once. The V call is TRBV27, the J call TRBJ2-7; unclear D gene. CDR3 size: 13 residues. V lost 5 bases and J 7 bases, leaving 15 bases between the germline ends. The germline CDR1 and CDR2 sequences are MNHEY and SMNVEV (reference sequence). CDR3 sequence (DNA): TGTGCCAGCAGTCCTACCCCTCTTGTAGAGCAGTACTTC. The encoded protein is CASSPTPLVEQYF.

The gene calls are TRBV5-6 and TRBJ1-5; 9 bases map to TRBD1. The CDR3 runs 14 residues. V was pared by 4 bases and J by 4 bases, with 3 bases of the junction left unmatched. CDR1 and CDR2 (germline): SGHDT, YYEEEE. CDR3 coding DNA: TGTGCCAGCAGCCCGGGGACAGGGAATCAGCCCCAGCATTTT. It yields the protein CASSPGTGNQPQHF.

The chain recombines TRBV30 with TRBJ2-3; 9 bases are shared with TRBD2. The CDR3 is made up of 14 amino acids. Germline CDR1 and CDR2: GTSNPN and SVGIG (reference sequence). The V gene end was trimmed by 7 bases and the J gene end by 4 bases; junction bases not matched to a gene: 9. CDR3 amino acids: CASTSSGKADTQYF. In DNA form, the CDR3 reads TGTGCCTCTACCTCTAGCGGGAAGGCAGATACGCAGTATTTT.

This CDR3 reads CATRQAWGQPQHF. The DNA for the CDR3 is TGTGCCACCCGACAGGCCTGGGGTCAGCCCCAGCATTTT. This sequence joins TRBV6-5 and TRBJ1-5; possibly TRBD1 for D (6 bases). V lost 10 bases and J 6 bases, leaving 16 bases between the germline ends. This CDR3 region has 13 residues. Germline assignment: CDR1 MNHEY and CDR2 SVGAGI.

The CDR3 sequence: CASSRQVSTLAFF. In DNA, the CDR3 is TGTGCCAGCAGCCGACAGGTTTCGACGTTAGCTTTCTTT. V and J are TRBV7-9 and TRBJ1-1; possible D gene TRBD1, 6 bases. In germline, CDR1 is SEHNR, CDR2 FQNEAQ (reference sequence). Trimming pared 5 bases from V and 10 bases from J, leaving 17 bases between. This CDR3 contains 13 residues.

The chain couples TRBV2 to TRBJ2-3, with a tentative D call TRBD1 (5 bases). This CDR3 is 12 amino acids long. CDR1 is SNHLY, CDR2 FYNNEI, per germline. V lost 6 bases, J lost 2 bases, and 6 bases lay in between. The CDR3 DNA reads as TGTGCCAGCAGGACAGTCACAGATACGCAGTATTTT. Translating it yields CASRTVTDTQYF.

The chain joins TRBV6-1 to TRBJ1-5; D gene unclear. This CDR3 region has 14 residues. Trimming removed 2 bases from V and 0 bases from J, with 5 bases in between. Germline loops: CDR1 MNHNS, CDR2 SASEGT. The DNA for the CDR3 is TGTGCCAGCAGTGAATTCCATAGCAATCAGCCCCAGCATTTT. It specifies CASSEFHSNQPQHF.

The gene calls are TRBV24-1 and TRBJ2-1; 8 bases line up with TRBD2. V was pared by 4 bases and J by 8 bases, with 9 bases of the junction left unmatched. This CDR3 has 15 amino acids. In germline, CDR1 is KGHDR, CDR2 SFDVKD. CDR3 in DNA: TGTGCCACCAGTGACCCCGGGACTAGATCCCATGAGCAGTTCTTC. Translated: CATSDPGTRSHEQFF.

In DNA form, the CDR3 reads TGTGCCAGCAGCGAGACAGGCAATTCACCCCTCCACTTT. It codes for CASSETGNSPLHF. This chain links TRBV28 with TRBJ1-6, with TRBD1 as a possible D gene (6 bases). The CDR3 is 13 amino acids. Germline V lookup: CDR1 MDHEN, CDR2 SYDVKM. Trimming shortened V by 6 bases and J by 7 bases, and 10 bases separated the two germline ends.

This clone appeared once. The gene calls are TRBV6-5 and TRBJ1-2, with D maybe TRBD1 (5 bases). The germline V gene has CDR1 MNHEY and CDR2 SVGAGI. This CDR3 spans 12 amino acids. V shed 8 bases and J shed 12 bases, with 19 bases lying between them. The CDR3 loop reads CASLSYVGVNTF. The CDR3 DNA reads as TGTGCCAGCCTAAGCTACGTAGGGGTTAACACCTTC.